This T cell receptor beta chain was sequenced for a study of CD8+CD57+ T cells in acquired aplastic anemia (dated by TCRdb to the late 2010s). Turning to the overall study: On average, sorted CD4+ and CD8+ cells yielded roughly 3.4 ug of extracted DNA, with a range of about 0.19 to 30 ug. An average of around 9.8 million reads for CD4+ cells and 11.0 million reads for CD8+ cells was obtained from healthy donor samples. General conclusions and limits of the study: Patients and healthy controls showed no significant difference in CD8+ Simpson's diversity (P=0.060). Although around 30 CD8+ CDR3 sequences were shared by patients and controls, these sequences appeared highly expressed in patients and within the immunodominant clones of patients.

Comment on this clonotype: Its cognate antigen has yet to be identified. No base-level quality is on record; no much larger clone is a single base apart.

Genomic DNA was used as template for profiling of TCR beta VDJ combinations and CDR3 sequences. An Illumina HiSeq 2000 was the platform used for TCR repertoire sequencing. Per the source publication's procedure: Repertoires were assessed using TRBV/TRBJ rearrangement plots, CDR3 size and DJ length profiles, and Simpson's diversity index. The most abundant DNA sequence in the deep sequencing data was defined as the immunodominant clone. CDR3 amino acid sequences were checked for sharing between subjects and were compared against published repertoires and the VDJdb database. TCRdb reprocessed the public reads (quality trimming at Q25 with fastp, clone calling with MiXCR) and kept in-frame beta chains. Rows merge per CDR3 protein into single entries with the most common DNA and genes. Here the V and J calls rest on TCRdb's processing, not on the authors' analysis. Across this sample there are some 410,000 distinct CDR3 sequences, with 65% to 80% seen only once. 4% of the sample comes from the top ten.

CDR1 and CDR2, per the germline V gene, are SNHLY and FYNNEI. Its CDR3 holds 13 amino acids, cysteine through phenylalanine. Just the 39-base CDR3 DNA is kept, in frame starting at base 1. V gives up 6 bases and J gives up 13 bases, and the segment between their germline ends measures 22 bases. In the study, sorted CD4+ and CD8+ blood T cells from patients with severe aplastic anemia and from healthy subjects underwent deep sequencing of TCR repertoires. Ficoll-Paque density gradient centrifugation was used to isolate peripheral blood mononuclear cells. Before DNA extraction, CD4+ and CD8+ T cells were sorted by FACS or by magnetic beads.

The chain is made from TRBV2 and TRBJ2-7; TRBD2 is a possible D gene, resting on 5 matching bases. This TCR derives from a human donor in good health, serving as a control. Sequenced sample: sorted CD4+, CD8+, or CD8+CD57+ T cells (not recorded which) from PBMCs. The sequenced DNA: TGTGCCAGCAGCGTCGGACGGGCTTACGACTACTACTTC. Its translation reads: CASSVGRAYDYYF. The full variable domain, with segments outside the CDR3 supplied by the reference TRBV2 and TRBJ2-7 proteins, appears as EPEVTQTPSHQVTQMGQEVILRCVPISNHLYFYWYRQILGQKVEFLVSFYNNEISEKSEIFDDQFSVERPDGSNFTLKIRSTKLEDSAMYFCASSVGRAYDYYFGPGTRLTVT.